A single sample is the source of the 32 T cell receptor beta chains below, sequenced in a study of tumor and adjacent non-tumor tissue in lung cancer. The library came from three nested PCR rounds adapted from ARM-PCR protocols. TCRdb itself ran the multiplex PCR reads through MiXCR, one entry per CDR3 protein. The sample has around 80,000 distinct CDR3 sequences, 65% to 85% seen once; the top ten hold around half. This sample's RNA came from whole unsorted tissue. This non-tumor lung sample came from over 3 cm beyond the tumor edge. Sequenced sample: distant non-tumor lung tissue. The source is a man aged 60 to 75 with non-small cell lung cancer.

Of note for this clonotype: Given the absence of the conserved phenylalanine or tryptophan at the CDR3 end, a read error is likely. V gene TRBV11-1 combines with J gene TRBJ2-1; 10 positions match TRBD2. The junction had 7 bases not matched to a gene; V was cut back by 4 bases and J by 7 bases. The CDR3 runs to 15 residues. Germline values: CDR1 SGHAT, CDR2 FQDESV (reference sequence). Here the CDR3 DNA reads TGTGCCAGCAGCTCCCATAGCGGGGGGATGAATGAGCAGTTCTCC. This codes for CASSSHSGGMNEQFS.

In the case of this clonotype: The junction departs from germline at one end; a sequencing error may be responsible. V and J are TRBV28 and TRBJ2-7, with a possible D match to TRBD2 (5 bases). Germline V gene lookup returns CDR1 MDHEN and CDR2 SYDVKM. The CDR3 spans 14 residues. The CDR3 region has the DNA TGTACCAGCAGACTAACCGGAGTCTCCTACGAGCAGCACTTC. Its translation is CTSRLTGVSYEQHF.

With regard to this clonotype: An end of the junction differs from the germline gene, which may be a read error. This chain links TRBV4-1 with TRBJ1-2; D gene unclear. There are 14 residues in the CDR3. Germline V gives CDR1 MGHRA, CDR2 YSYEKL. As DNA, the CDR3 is TGCACCAGCAGCCCGTACATCACCTCTTTCGGCTACACCTTC. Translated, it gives CTSSPYITSFGYTF.

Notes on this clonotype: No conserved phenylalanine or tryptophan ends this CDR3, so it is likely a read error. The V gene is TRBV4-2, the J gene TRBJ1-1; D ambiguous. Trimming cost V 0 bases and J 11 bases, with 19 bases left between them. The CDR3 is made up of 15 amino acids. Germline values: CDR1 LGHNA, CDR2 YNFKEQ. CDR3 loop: CASSQEVGRGMLAFL. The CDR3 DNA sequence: TGTGCCAGCAGCCAAGAGGTCGGGCGGGGAATGTTGGCTTTCCTT.

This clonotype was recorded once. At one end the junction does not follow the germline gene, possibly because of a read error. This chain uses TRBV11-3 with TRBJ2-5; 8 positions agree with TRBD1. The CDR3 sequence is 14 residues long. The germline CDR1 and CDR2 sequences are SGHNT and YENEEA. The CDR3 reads CTSSETDREETQYF. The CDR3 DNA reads TGTACCAGCAGCGAAACGGACAGGGAAGAGACCCAGTACTTC.

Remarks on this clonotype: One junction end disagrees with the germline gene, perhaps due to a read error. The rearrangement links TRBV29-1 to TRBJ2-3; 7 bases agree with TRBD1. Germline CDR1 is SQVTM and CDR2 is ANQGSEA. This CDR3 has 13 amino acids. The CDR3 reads CSVSGTAIDTQYF. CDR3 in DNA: TGCAGCGTCTCAGGGACAGCCATAGATACACAGTATTTT.

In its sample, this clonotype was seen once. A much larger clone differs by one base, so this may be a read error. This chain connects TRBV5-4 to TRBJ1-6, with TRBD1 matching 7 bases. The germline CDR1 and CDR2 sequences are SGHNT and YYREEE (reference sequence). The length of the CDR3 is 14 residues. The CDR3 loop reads CANSFRDSQSPLHF. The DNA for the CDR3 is TGTGCCAACAGCTTCCGGGACAGTCAATCACCCCTCCACTTT.

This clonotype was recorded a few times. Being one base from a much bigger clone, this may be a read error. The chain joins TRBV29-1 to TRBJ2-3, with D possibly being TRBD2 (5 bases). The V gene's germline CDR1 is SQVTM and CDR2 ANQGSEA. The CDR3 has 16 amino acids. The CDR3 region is CSVEVGARSSIDTQYF. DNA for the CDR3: TGCAGCGTTGAAGTGGGAGCTCGTTCTAGCATAGATACGCAGTATTTT.

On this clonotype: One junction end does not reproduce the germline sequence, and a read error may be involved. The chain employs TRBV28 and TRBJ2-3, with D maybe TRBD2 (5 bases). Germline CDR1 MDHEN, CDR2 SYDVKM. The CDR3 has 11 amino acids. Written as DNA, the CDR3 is TGTGTCACTGGGAGTACAGATATGCAGTATTTT. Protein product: CVTGSTDMQYF.

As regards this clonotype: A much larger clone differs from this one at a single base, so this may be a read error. The DNA for the CDR3 is TGTGCCAGCTGCTTAGTCCAGTTCTTC. It encodes CASCLVQFF. The chain joins TRBV11-3 to TRBJ2-1; D call uncertain. Germline CDR1 SGHNT, CDR2 YENEEA. The CDR3 extends over 9 amino acids.

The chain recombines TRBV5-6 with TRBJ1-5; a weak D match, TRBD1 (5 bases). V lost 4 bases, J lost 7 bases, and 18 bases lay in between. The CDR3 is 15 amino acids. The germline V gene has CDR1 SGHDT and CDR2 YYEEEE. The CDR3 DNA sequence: TGTGCCAGCAGCACCTATCAGGGACCCATGCAGCCCCAGCATTTT. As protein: CASSTYQGPMQPQHF. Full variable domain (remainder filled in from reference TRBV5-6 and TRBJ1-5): DAGVTQSPTHLIKTRGQQVTLRCSPKSGHDTVSWYQQALGQGPQFIFQYYEEEERQRGNFPDRFSGHQFPNYSSELNVNALLLGDSALYLCASSTYQGPMQPQHFGDGTRLSIL.

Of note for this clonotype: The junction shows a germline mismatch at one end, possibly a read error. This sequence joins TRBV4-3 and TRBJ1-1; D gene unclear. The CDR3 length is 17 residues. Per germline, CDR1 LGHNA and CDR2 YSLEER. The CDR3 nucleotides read TGCGCCAGCAGCCAAGACATTCCTGGCAGTTCGGGCACTGAAGTTTTCTTT. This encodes CASSQDIPGSSGTEVFF.

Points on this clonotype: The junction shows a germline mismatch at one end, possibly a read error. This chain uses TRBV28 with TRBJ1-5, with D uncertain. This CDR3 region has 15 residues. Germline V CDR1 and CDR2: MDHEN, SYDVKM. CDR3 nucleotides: TGTGCCAACAGTCCCTCGGGAAATAGCAATCAGTCCCAGCATTTT. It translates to CANSPSGNSNQSQHF.

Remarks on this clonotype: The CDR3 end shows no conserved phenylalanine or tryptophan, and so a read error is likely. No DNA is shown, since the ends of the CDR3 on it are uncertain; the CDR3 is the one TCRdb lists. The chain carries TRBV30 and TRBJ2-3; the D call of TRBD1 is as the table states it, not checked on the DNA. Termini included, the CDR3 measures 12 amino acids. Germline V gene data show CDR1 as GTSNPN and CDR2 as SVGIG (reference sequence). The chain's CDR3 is CAWRGQGDTRYS.

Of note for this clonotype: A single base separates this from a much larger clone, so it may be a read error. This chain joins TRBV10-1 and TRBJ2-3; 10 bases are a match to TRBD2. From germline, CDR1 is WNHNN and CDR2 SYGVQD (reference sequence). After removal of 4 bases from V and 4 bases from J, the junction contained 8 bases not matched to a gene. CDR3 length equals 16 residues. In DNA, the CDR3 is TGCGCCAGCAGTGGGTCCAGCGGGGGGGCGGCAGATACGCAGTATTTT. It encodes CASSGSSGGAADTQYF.

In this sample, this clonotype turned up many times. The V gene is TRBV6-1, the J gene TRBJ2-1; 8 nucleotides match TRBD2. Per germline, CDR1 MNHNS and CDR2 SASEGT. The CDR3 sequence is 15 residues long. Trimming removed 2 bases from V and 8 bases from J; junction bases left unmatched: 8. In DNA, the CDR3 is TGTGCCAGCAGTGAATCATCGGGGGGGCCTGATGAGCAGTTCTTC. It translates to CASSESSGGPDEQFF.

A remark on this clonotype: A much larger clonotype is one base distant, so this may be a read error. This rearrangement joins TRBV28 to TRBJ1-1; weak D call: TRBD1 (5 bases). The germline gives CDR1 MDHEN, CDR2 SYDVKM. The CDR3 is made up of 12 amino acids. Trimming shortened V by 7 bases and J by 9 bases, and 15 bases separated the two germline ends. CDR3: CASIRGDRKAFF. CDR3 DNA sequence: TGTGCCAGCATTAGGGGAGATCGGAAAGCTTTCTTT.

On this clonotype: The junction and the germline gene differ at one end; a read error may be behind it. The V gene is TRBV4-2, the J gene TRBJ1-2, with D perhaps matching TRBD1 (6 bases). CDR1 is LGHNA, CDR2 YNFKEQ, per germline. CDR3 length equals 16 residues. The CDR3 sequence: CASGPPAGTEGDGYAF. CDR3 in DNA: TGTGCCAGCGGCCCCCCTGCGGGGACGGAGGGGGATGGTTACGCCTTC.

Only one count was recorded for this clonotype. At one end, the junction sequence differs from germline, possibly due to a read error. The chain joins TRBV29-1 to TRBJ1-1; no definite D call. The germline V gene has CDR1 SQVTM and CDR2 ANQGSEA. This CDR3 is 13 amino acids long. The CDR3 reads CSVEDSVSAEVFF. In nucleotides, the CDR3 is TGCAGCGTTGAAGACTCCGTCTCTGCTGAAGTTTTCTTT.

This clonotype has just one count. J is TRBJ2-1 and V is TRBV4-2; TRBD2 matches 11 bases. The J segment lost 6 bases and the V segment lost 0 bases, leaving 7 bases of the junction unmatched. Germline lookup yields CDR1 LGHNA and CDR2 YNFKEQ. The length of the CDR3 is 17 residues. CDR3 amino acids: CASSQDYSGGAFNEQFF. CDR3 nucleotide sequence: TGTGCCAGCAGCCAAGATTATAGCGGGGGGGCTTTCAATGAGCAGTTCTTC.

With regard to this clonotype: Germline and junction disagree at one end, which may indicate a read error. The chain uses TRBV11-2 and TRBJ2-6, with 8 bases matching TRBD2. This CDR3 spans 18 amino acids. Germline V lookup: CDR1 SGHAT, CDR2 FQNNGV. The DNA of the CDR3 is TGTGCCAGCAGTCCAACCAGCGGGGGAGCCACTGGGGCCAAGGTCCTTACTTTC. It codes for CASSPTSGGATGAKVLTF.

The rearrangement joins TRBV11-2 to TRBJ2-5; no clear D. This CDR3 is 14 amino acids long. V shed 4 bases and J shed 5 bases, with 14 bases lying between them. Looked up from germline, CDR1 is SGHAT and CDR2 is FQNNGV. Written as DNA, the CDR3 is TGTGCCAGCAGCTCCAGACATGATCTGGAGACCCAGTACTTC. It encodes CASSSRHDLETQYF.

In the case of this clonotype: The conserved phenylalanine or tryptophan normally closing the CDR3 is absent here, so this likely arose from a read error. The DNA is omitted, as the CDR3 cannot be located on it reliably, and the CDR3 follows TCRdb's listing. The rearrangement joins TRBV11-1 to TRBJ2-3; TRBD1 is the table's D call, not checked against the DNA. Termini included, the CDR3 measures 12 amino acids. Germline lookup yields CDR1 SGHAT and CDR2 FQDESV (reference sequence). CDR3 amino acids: CASSLGGACWYL.

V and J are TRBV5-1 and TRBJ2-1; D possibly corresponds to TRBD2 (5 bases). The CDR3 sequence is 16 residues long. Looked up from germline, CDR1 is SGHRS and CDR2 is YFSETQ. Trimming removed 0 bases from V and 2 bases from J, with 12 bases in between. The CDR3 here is CASSLAGLATYNEQFF. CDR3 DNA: TGCGCCAGCAGCTTGGCCGGGCTAGCCACCTACAATGAGCAGTTCTTC.

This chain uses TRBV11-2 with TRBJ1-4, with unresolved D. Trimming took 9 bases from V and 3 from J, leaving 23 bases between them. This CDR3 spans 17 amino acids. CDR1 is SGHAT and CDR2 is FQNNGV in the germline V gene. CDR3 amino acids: CARSIVPQRSSNEKLFF. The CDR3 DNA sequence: TGTGCCAGGAGCATAGTCCCGCAGCGTAGTTCTAATGAAAAACTGTTTTTT.

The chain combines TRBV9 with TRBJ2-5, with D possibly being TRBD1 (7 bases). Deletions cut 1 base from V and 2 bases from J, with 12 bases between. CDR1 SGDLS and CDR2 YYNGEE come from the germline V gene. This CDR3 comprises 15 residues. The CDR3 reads CASSVLQGGQETQYF. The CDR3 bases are TGTGCCAGCAGCGTACTTCAGGGGGGTCAAGAGACCCAGTACTTC. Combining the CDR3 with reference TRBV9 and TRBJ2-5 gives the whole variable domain DSGVTQTPKHLITATGQRVTLRCSPRSGDLSVYWYQQSLDQGLQFLIQYYNGEERAKGNILERFSAQQFPDLHSELNLSSLELGDSALYFCASSVLQGGQETQYFGPGTRLLVL.

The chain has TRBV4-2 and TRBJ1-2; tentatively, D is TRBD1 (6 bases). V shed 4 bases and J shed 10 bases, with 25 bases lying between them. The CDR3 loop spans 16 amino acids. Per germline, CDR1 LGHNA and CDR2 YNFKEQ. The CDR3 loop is CASSPPAGTEGDYYTF. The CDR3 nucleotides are TGTGCCAGCAGCCCCCCTGCAGGGACGGAGGGGGATTACTACACCTTC.

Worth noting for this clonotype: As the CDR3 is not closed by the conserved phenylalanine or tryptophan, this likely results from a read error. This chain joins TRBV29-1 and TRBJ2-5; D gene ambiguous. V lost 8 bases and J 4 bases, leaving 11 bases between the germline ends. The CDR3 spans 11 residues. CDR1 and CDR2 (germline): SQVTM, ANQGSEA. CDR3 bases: TGCAGCACTCACTGTCCAGAGACCCAGTACTTA. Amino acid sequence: CSTHCPETQYL.

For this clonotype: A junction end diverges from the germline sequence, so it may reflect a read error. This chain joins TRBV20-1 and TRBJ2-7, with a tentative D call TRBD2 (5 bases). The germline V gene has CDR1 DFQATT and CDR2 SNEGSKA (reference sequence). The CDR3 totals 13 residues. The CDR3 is CSAYAASFYERYF. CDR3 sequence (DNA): TGCAGTGCATACGCAGCTAGCTTCTACGAGCGGTACTTC.

CDR3 loop: CACRSGLLISGANVLTF. CDR3 bases: TGTGCCTGTAGATCGGGACTCCTTATCTCTGGGGCCAACGTCCTGACTTTC. V is TRBV12-3 or TRBV12-4 and J is TRBJ2-6; weak D call: TRBD2 (6 bases). The CDR3 consists of 17 residues. Trimming pared 11 bases from V and 0 bases from J, leaving 20 bases between.

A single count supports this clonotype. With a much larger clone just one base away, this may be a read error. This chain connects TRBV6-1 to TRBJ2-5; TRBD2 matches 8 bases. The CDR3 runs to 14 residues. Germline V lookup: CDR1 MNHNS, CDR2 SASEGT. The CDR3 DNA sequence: TGTGCCAGAAGTGACGCGGGGGGCCAAGAGACCCAGTACTTC. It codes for CARSDAGGQETQYF.

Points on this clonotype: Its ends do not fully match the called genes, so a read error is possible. CDR3 sequence reads: CASSFGLEREGQDTQYF. CDR3 DNA: TGTGCCAGCAGTTTCGGACTGGAGCGGGAGGGGCAAGATACCCAGTACTTC. The V and J genes are TRBV12-3 or TRBV12-4 and TRBJ2-5, with 10 positions matching TRBD2. This CDR3 region has 17 residues.